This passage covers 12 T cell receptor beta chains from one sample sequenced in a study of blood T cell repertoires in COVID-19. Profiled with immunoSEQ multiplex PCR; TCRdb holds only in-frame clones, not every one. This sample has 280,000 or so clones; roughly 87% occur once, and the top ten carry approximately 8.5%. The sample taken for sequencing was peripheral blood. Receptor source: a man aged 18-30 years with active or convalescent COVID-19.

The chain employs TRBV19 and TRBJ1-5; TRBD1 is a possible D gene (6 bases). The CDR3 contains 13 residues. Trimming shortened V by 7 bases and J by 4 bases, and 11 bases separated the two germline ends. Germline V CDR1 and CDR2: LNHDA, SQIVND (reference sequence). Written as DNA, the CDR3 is TGTGCCAGTACAGGACAGCGGAATCAGCCCCAGCATTTT. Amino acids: CASTGQRNQPQHF.

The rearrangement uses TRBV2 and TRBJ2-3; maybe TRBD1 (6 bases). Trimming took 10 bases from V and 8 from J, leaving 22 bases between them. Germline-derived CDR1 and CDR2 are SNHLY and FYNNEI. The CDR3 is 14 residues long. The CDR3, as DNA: TGTGCCACCTATCAGGGGCAGCCAGGCGGTACGCAGTATTTT. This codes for CATYQGQPGGTQYF.

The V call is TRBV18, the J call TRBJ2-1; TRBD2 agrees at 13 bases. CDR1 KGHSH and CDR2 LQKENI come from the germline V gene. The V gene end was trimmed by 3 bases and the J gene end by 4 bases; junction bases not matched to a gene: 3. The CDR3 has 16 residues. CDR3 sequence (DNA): TGTGCCAGCTCACCCGGGACTAGCGGGGCATACAATGAGCAGTTCTTC. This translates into CASSPGTSGAYNEQFF.

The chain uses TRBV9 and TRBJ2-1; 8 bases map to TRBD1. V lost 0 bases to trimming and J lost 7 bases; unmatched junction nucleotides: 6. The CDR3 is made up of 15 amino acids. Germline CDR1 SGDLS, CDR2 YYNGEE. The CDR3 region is CASSVGAGGTNEQFF. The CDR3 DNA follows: TGTGCCAGCAGCGTAGGGGCAGGGGGCACAAATGAGCAGTTCTTC.

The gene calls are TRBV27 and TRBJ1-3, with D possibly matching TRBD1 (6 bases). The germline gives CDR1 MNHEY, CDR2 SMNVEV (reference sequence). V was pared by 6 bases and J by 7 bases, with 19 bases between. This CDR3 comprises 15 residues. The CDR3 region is CASRPLGGGGNTIYF. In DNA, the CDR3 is TGTGCCAGCAGACCCCTGGGGGGCGGGGGTAACACCATATATTTT.

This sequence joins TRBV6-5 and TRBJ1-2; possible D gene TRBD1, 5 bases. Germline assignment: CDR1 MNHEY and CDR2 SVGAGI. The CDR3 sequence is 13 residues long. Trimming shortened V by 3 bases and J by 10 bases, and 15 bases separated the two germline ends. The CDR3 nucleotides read TGTGCCAGCAGTTATGGGGCCGATAGAAACTACACCTTC. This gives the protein CASSYGADRNYTF.

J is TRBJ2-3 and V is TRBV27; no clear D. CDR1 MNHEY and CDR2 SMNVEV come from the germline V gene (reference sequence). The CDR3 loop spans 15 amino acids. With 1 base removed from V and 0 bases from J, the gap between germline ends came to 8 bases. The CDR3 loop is CASSLLQTSTDTQYF. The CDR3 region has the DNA TGTGCCAGCAGTTTATTGCAAACAAGCACAGATACGCAGTATTTT.

The CDR3 loop is CASKPGQGGLDTQYF. The CDR3 nucleotides read TGTGCCAGCAAACCGGGACAGGGAGGATTGGATACGCAGTATTTT. The chain uses TRBV14 and TRBJ2-3; 9 bases align to TRBD1. Trimming removed 7 bases from V and 6 bases from J; junction bases left unmatched: 11. Germline CDR1 is SGHDN and CDR2 is FVKESK. The CDR3 has 15 amino acids.

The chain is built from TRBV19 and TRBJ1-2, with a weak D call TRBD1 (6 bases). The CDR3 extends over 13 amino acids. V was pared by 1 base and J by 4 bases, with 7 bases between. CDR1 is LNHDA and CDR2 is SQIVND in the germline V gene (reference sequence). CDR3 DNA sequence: TGTGCCAGTAGTATAGGACAGGTCTATGGCTACACCTTC. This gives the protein CASSIGQVYGYTF.

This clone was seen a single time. CDR3 loop: CASSEETGNYGYTF. In DNA, the CDR3 is TGTGCCAGCAGTGAAGAGACAGGCAACTATGGCTACACCTTC. The rearrangement links TRBV6-1 to TRBJ1-2, with a possible D match to TRBD1 (6 bases). This CDR3 region has 14 residues. Trimming shortened V by 1 base and J by 2 bases, and 8 bases separated the two germline ends. Germline-derived CDR1 and CDR2 are MNHNS and SASEGT.

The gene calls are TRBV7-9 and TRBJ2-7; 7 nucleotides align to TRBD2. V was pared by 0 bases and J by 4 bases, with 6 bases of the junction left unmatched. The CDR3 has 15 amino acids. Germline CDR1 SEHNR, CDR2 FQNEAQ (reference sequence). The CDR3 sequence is CASSLAGTKPYEQYF. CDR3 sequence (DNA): TGTGCCAGCAGCTTAGCGGGGACTAAACCGTACGAGCAGTACTTC. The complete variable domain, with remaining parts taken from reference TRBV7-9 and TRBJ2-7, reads DTGVSQNPRHKITKRGQNVTFRCDPISEHNRLYWYRQTLGQGPEFLTYFQNEAQLEKSRLLSDRFSAERPKGSFSTLEIQRTEQGDSAMYLCASSLAGTKPYEQYFGPGTRLTVT.

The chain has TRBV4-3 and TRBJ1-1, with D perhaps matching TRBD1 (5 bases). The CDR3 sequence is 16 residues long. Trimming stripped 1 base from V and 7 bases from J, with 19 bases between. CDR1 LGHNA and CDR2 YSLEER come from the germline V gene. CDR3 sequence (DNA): TGCGCCAGCAGCCAAGCCGCCTCGGGAGGGGATGGTGAAGCTTTCTTT. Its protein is CASSQAASGGDGEAFF.